The clone carrying this TCR beta chain was seen once. As yet, its antigen is unknown. Survey-level resolution applied to immunoSEQ assay v3.0. Clones were read by immunoSEQ multiplex PCR, and TCRdb kept only the in-frame ones, dropping some. The sample shows some 29,000 clones, 75% to 90% of them seen only once. The study drew at least one pre-ART and at least two post-ART PBMC samples from every donor. This sample was included in a study of long-term antiretroviral therapy in people with HIV. Overall study results and limits: Repertoire dominance by clones expanded before ART was seen at all time points. Post-ART, diversity grew, though it stayed under transplant donor control levels.

The sequence was obtained from a middle-aged man with HIV. This sample comprised unsorted PBMCs, obtained 3.2 years before starting antiretroviral therapy.

The DNA for the CDR3 is TGTGCCAGCAGCTCCCGCCAGTATTCACCCCTCCACTTT. Translation: CASSSRQYSPLHF. This rearrangement joins TRBV7-2 to TRBJ1-6; D remains unclear. V was pared by 4 bases and J by 8 bases, with 9 bases between. Germline-derived CDR1 and CDR2 are SGHTA and FQGNSA. The CDR3 length is 13 residues.